What follows is one TCR beta chain and its context. Its cognate antigen is unknown. The PCR used 60 Vbeta and 13 Jbeta primers. Generated by immunoSEQ multiplex PCR, the TCRdb table keeps only in-frame clones and is missing some. The sample yields roughly 160,000 clones, roughly 70% seen once. The record originates from a study of cytomegalovirus exposure and HLA in healthy donors. Study-level findings and limits: For most TCR beta V segments, an earlier analysis put the productive rate at about 87% or about 30% of the time. A later analysis reported that several of the most significant clusters appeared to be linked to common viral pathogens, among them Epstein-Barr virus.

Source material: PBMCs. The source is a woman under 40 in good health and CMV-seronegative.

CDR3 nucleotide sequence: TGTGCCTCCGGGGACACCTTTAATCAGCCCCAGCATTTT. Translating it yields CASGDTFNQPQHF. V is TRBV28 and J is TRBJ1-5, with D tentatively TRBD1 (6 bases). The length of the CDR3 is 13 residues. The V end lost 11 bases, the J end lost 4 bases, and 15 bases lay between the germline ends. Looked up from germline, CDR1 is MDHEN and CDR2 is SYDVKM.